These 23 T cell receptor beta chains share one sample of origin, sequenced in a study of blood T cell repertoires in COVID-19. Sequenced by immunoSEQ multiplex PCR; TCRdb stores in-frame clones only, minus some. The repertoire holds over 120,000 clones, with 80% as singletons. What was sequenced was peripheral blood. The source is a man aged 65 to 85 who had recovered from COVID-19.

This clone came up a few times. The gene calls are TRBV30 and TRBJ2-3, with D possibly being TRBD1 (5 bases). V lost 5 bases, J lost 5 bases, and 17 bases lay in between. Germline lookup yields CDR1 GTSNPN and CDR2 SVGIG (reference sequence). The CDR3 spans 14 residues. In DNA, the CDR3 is TGTGCCTGGTTAGGGGATAGTTTGGGAGATACGCAGTATTTT. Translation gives CAWLGDSLGDTQYF.

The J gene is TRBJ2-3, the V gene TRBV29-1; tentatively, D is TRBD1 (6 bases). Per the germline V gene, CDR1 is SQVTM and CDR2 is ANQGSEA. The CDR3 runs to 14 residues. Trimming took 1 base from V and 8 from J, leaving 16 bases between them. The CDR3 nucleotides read TGCAGCGTTGAAGGGCACAGGGCCCCTGGTACGCAGTATTTT. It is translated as CSVEGHRAPGTQYF.

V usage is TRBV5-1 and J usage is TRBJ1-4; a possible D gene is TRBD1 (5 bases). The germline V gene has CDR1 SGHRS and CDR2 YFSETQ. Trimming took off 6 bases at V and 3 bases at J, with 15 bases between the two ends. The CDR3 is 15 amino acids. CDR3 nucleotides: TGCGCCAGCAAGGGGAACGTAGGGCCTAATGAAAAACTGTTTTTT. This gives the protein CASKGNVGPNEKLFF.

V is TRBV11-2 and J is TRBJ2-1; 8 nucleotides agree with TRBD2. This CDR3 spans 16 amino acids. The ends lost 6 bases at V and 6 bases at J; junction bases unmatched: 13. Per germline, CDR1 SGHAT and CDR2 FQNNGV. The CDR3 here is CASRFVRGEGLNEQFF. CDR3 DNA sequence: TGTGCCAGCAGATTTGTGCGGGGGGAGGGCCTCAATGAGCAGTTCTTC.

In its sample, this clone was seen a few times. This CDR3 reads CASVPGVAGNEQFF. As DNA, the CDR3 is TGTGCTAGTGTCCCGGGGGTAGCGGGCAATGAGCAGTTCTTC. The chain uses TRBV12-5 and TRBJ2-1, with 7 bases that match TRBD2. The CDR3 is made up of 14 amino acids. In germline, CDR1 is LGHNT, CDR2 FRNRAP. J lost 6 bases, V lost 7 bases, and 9 bases had no gene match. The whole variable domain, remainder taken from reference TRBV12-5 and TRBJ2-1, is DARVTQTPRHKVTEMGQEVTMRCQPILGHNTVFWYRQTMMQGLELLAYFRNRAPLDDSGMPKDRFSAEMPDATLATLKIQPSEPRDSAVYFCASVPGVAGNEQFFGPGTRLTVL.

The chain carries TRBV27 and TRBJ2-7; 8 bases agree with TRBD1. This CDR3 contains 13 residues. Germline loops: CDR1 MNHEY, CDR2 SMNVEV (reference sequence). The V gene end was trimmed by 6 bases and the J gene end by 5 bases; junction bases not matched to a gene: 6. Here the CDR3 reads CASSPGRGHEQYF. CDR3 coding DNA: TGTGCCAGCAGCCCAGGCAGGGGGCACGAGCAGTACTTC.

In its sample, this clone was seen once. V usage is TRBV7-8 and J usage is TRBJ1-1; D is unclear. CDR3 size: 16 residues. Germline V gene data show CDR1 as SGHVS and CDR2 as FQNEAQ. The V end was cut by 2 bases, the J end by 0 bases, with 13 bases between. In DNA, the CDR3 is TGTGCCAGCAGCTTACTCCCAGGAGGGATGAACACTGAAGCTTTCTTT. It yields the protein CASSLLPGGMNTEAFF.

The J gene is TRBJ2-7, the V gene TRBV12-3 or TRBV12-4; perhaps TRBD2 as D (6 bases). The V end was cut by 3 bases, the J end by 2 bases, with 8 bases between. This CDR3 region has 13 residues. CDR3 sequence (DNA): TGTGCCAGCAGTTTCCGACTAGCCTACGAGCAGTACTTC. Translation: CASSFRLAYEQYF.

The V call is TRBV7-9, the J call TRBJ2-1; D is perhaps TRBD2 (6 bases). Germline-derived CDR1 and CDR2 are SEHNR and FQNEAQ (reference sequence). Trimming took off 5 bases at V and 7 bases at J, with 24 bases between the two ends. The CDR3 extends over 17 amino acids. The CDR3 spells CASSLISGVTLGNEQFF. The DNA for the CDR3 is TGTGCCAGCAGCCTAATCTCGGGAGTAACTCTTGGGAATGAGCAGTTCTTC.

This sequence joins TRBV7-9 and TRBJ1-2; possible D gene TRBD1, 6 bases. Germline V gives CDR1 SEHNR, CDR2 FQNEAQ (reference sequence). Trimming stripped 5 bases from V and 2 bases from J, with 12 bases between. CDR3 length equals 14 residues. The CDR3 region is CASSPHGTNYGYTF. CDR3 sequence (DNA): TGTGCCAGCAGCCCACATGGGACAAACTATGGCTACACCTTC. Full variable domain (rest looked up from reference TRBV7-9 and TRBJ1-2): DTGVSQNPRHKITKRGQNVTFRCDPISEHNRLYWYRQTLGQGPEFLTYFQNEAQLEKSRLLSDRFSAERPKGSFSTLEIQRTEQGDSAMYLCASSPHGTNYGYTFGSGTRLTVV.

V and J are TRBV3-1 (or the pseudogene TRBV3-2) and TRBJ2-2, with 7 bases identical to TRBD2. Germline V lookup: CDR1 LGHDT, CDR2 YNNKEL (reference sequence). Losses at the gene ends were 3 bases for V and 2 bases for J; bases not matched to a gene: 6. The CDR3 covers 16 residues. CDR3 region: CASSHPSGANTGELFF. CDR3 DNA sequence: TGTGCCAGCAGCCATCCAAGCGGGGCTAACACCGGGGAGCTGTTTTTT.

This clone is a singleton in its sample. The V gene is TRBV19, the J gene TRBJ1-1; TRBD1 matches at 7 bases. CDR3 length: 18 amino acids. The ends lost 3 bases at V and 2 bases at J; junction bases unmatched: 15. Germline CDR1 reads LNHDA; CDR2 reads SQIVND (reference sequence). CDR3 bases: TGTGCCAGTAGTATTGCAGGGACAGAGCGGCTCTATAACACTGAAGCTTTCTTT. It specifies CASSIAGTERLYNTEAFF.

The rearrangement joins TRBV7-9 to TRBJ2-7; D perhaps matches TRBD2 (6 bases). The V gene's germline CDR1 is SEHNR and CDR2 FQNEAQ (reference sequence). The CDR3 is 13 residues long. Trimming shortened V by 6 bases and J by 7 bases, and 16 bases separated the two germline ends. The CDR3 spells CASRKEGNLEQYF. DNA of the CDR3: TGTGCCAGCAGAAAGGAGGGTAACCTTGAGCAGTACTTC.

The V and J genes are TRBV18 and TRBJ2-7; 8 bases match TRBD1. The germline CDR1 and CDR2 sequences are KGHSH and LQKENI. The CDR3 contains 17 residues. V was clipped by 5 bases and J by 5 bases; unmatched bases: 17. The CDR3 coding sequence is TGTGCCAGCTCATCCCCCGGCTTTCGACAGGGGACCGACGAGCAGTACTTC. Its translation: CASSSPGFRQGTDEQYF.

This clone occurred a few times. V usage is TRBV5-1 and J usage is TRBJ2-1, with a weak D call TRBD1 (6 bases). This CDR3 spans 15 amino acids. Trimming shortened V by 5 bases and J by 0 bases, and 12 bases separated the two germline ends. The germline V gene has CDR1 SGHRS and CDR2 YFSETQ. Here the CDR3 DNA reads TGCGCCAGCAGTTACGGACAGATCTCCTACAATGAGCAGTTCTTC. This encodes CASSYGQISYNEQFF.

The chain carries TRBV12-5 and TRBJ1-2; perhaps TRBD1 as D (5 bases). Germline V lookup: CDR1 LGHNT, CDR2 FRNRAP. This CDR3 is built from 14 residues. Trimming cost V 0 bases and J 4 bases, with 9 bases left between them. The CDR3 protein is CASGLVPTAYGYTF. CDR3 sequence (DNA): TGTGCTAGTGGTTTGGTACCGACAGCCTATGGCTACACCTTC.

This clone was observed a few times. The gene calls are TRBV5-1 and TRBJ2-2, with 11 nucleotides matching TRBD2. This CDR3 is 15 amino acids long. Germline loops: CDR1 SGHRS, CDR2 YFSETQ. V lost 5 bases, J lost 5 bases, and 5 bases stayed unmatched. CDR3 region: CASRLLAGVTGELFF. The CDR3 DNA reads TGCGCCAGCAGATTACTAGCGGGAGTAACCGGGGAGCTGTTTTTT.

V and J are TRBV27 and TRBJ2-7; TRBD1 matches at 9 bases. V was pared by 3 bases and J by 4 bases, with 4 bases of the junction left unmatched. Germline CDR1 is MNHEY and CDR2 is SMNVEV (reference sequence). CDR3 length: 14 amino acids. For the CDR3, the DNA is TGTGCCAGCAGTTTGGGACAGGGTTGGTACGAGCAGTACTTC. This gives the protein CASSLGQGWYEQYF.

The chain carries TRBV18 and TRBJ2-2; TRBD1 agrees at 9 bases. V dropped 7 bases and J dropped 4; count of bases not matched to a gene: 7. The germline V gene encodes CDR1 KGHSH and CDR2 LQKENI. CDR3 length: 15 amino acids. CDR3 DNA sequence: TGTGCCAGCTACAAGGACAGGGGAGGCACCGGGGAGCTGTTTTTT. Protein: CASYKDRGGTGELFF. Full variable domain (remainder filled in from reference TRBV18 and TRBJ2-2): NAGVMQNPRHLVRRRGQEARLRCSPMKGHSHVYWYRQLPEEGLKFMVYLQKENIIDESGMPKERFSAEFPKEGPSILRIQQVVRGDSAAYFCASYKDRGGTGELFFGEGSRLTVL.

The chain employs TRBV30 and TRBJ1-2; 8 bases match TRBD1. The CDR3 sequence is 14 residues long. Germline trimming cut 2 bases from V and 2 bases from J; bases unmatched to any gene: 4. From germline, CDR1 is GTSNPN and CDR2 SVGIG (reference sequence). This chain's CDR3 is CAWSPWTGNYGYTF. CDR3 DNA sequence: TGTGCCTGGAGTCCTTGGACAGGGAACTATGGCTACACCTTC.

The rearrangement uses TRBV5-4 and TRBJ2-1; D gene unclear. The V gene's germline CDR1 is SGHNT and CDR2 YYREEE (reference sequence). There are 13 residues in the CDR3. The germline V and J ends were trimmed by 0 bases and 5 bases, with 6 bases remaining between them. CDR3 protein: CASSLDINNEQFF. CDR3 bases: TGTGCCAGCAGCTTGGATATTAACAATGAGCAGTTCTTC.

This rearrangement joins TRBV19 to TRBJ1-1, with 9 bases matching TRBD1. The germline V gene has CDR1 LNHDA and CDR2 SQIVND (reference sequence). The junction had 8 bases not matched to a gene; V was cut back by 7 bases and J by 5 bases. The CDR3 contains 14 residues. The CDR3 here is CASKLLGQGTEAFF. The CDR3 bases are TGTGCCAGTAAACTCCTTGGACAGGGGACTGAAGCTTTCTTT.

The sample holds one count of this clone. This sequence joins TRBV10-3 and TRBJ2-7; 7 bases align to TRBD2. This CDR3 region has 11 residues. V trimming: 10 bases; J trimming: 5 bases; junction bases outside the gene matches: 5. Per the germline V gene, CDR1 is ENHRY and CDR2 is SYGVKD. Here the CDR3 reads CATFGGDEQYF. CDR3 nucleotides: TGTGCCACCTTTGGGGGGGACGAGCAGTACTTC.